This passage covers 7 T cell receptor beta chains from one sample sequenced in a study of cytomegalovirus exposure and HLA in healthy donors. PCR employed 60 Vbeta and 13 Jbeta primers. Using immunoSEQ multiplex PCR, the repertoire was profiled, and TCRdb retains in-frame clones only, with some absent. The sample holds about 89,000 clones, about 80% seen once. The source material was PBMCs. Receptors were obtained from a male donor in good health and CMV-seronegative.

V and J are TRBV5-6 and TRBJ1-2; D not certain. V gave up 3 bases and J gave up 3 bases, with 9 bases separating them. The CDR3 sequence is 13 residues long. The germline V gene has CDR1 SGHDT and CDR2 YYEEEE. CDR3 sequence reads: CASSSQAHYGYTF. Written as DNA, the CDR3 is TGTGCCAGCAGCTCCCAGGCTCACTATGGCTACACCTTC.

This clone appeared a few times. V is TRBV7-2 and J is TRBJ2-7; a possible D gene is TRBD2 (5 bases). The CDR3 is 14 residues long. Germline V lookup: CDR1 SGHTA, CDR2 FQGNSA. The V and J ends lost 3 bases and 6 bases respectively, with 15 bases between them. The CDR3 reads CASSFPLAFTEQYF. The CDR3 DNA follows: TGTGCCAGCAGCTTCCCGCTAGCCTTTACCGAGCAGTACTTC.

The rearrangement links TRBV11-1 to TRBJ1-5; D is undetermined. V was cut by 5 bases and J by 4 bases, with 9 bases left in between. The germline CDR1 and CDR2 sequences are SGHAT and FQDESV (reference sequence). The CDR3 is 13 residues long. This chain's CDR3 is CASSPGGNQPQHF. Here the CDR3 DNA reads TGTGCCAGCAGCCCGGGAGGTAATCAGCCCCAGCATTTT.

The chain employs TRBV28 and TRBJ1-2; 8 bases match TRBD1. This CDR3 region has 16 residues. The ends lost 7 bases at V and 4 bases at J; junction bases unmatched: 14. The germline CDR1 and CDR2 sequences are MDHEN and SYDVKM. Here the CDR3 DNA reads TGTGCCAGCACCATAACCCAGGGGGCGGTAGCCTATGGCTACACCTTC. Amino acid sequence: CASTITQGAVAYGYTF.

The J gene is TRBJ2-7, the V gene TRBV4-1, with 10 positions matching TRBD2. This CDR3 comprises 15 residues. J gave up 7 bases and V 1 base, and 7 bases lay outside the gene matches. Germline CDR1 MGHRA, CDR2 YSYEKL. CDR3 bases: TGCGCCAGCAGCCAAGGAGCGGGAGGGGGAAGGGAGCAGTACTTC. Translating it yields CASSQGAGGGREQYF.

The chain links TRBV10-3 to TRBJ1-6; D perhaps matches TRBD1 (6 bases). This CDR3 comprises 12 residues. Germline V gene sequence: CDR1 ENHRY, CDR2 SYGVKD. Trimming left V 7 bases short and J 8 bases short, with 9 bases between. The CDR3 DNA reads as TGTGCCATCAAAGGGGGGGATTCACCCCTCCACTTT. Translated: CAIKGGDSPLHF.

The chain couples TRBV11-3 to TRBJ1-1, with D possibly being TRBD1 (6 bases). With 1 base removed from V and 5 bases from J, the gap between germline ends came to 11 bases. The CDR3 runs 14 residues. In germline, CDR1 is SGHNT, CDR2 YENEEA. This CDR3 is CASSLGPGVTEAFF. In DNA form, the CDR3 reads TGTGCCAGCAGCTTAGGGCCAGGGGTGACTGAAGCTTTCTTT.